This TCR beta chain was observed in a study of cytomegalovirus exposure and HLA in healthy donors. The V and J ends lost 7 bases and 2 bases, in that order; junction bases with no gene match: 3. This CDR3 spans 13 amino acids. Germline CDR1 SGHRS, CDR2 YFSETQ. The PCR ran on 60 Vbeta and 13 Jbeta primers. TCRdb keeps only in-frame clones here, not all; method: immunoSEQ multiplex PCR. The sample lists about 110,000 clones; around 85% were seen once. Material: PBMCs. The source of this sequence is a man aged 40-49 years in good health and CMV-seronegative. The chain recombines TRBV5-1 with TRBJ2-7, with 10 bases aligning to TRBD1. CDR3 bases: TGCGCCAGCTCCGGGACAGGGGCCTACGAGCAGTACTTC. This encodes CASSGTGAYEQYF.